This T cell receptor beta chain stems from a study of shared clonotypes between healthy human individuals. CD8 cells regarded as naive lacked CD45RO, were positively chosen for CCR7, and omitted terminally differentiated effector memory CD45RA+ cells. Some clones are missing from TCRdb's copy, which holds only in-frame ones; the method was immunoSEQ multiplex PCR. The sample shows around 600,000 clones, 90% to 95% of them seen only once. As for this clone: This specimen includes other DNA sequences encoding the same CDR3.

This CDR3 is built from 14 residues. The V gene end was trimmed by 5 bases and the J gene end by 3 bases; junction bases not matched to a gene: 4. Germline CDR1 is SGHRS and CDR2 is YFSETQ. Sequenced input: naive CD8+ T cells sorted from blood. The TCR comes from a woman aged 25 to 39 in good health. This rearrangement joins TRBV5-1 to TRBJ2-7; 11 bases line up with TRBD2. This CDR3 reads CASSFGTSGYEQYF. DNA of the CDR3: TGCGCCAGCAGTTTCGGGACTAGCGGCTACGAGCAGTACTTC.